This TCR beta chain appears in the sequencing data of a study of CD8+ T cells in alopecia areata. Study-level information: A regimen of oral tofacitinib, 5 to 10 mg twice daily, was given to treated patients.

cDNA reverse transcribed from extracted RNA served as the sequencing template. The table came from immunoSEQ multiplex PCR; TCRdb's copy has only in-frame clones and leaves some out. The table includes about 200,000 clones, roughly two fifths detected once. Treatment noted: oral pan-JAK inhibitor, 5-10 mg twice daily. Specimens obtained from alopecia areata patients comprised lesional scalp punch biopsies and peripheral blood. The TCR comes from a human donor with alopecia areata. The sequencing used CD4+ T cells sorted from blood, collected at roughly week 30, from a patient treated with tofacitinib.

The CDR3 spells CASSQGRGSHEQYF. CDR3 DNA sequence: TGTGCCAGCAGCCAAGGGCGAGGTTCCCACGAGCAGTACTTC. The J gene is TRBJ2-7, the V gene TRBV7-2, with D uncertain. The CDR3 consists of 14 residues. Germline V gene sequence: CDR1 SGHTA, CDR2 FQGNSA. Trimming removed 5 bases at V and 5 bases at J, with 16 bases between.